A single sample gave rise to the 30 T cell receptor beta chains below, sequenced in a study of breast tumors, draining lymph nodes, adjacent tissues. TCRdb used MiXCR to reprocess the multiplex PCR reads, holding one entry per CDR3 protein. The sample lists 140,000 or so distinct CDR3 sequences, less than 35% occurring once. Breast cancer patients provided tissue from their axillary draining lymph nodes. The sample taken for sequencing was axillary lymph node tissue. The receptor set was obtained from a female donor with breast cancer. Some clones in this sample may be carry-over from other donors' samples.

This clonotype was found many times. Relative to the germline gene, one junction end is altered; a read error may explain this. This rearrangement joins TRBV7-7 to TRBJ2-2; D remains ambiguous. The CDR3 has 13 amino acids. The germline CDR1 and CDR2 sequences are SSHAT and FNYEAQ (reference sequence). In DNA, the CDR3 is TGTGCTAGCAGCTTAATCTTAACCGGGGAGCTGTTTTTT. Amino acids: CASSLILTGELFF.

V usage is TRBV20-1 and J usage is TRBJ1-1; 7 bases are a match to TRBD1. Germline lookup yields CDR1 DFQATT and CDR2 SNEGSKA (reference sequence). Trimming removed 3 bases from V and 6 bases from J; junction bases left unmatched: 7. CDR3 length: 13 amino acids. CDR3 bases: TGCAGTGCTAGGGGAGGGACAGACGCTGAAGCTTTCTTT. Protein: CSARGGTDAEAFF.

This clonotype was detected only a few times. With a much larger clone just one base away, this may be a read error. The rearrangement joins TRBV5-1 to TRBJ2-3; possible D gene TRBD2, 7 bases. The V gene's germline CDR1 is SGHRS and CDR2 YFSETQ. The CDR3 consists of 16 residues. Trimming left V 6 bases short and J 1 base short, with 18 bases between. The CDR3 region has the DNA TGCGCCAGCAACTCCGGAGGGGGGGGTGGCACAGATACGCAGTATTTT. It codes for CASNSGGGGGTDTQYF.

At least ten counts were recorded for this clonotype. The rearrangement joins TRBV28 to TRBJ1-6, with D tentatively TRBD1 (5 bases). CDR1 and CDR2 from the germline V gene are MDHEN and SYDVKM. V was pared by 8 bases and J by 5 bases, with 10 bases between. This CDR3 has 13 residues. The CDR3 sequence is CASGGSNNSPLHF. CDR3 sequence (DNA): TGTGCCAGCGGGGGAAGCAATAATTCACCCCTCCACTTT.

Details on this clonotype: One junction end does not reproduce the germline sequence, and a read error may be involved. V gene TRBV2 combines with J gene TRBJ1-5; D unresolved. This CDR3 comprises 15 residues. Germline-derived CDR1 and CDR2 are SNHLY and FYNNEI. This CDR3 is CASSFDGDSNQPQRF. The CDR3 DNA reads as TGTGCCAGCAGTTTTGACGGAGATAGCAATCAGCCCCAGCGCTTT.

This clonotype was observed many times. J is TRBJ2-5 and V is TRBV19, with a weak D call TRBD1 (5 bases). Trimming cost V 0 bases and J 4 bases, with 15 bases left between them. In germline, CDR1 is LNHDA, CDR2 SQIVND (reference sequence). The CDR3 has 16 amino acids. The CDR3, as DNA: TGTGCCAGTAGTATAGATGGAACAGGAGTGGTAGAGACCCAGTACTTC. Encoded protein: CASSIDGTGVVETQYF.

The rearrangement uses TRBV7-8 and TRBJ2-1, with a tentative D call TRBD1 (5 bases). The V end was cut by 1 base, the J end by 3 bases, with 10 bases between. Germline V gives CDR1 SGHVS, CDR2 FQNEAQ. The CDR3 consists of 15 residues. The CDR3 coding sequence is TGTGCCAGCAGCTTAGAACAGGTGAGCTACAATGAGCAGTTCTTC. Its translation: CASSLEQVSYNEQFF.

This clonotype was picked up many times. At one end, the junction sequence differs from germline, possibly due to a read error. The chain recombines TRBV7-7 with TRBJ2-3, with 12 nucleotides matching TRBD1. This CDR3 has 15 residues. Germline lookup yields CDR1 SSHAT and CDR2 FNYEAQ (reference sequence). The CDR3 DNA reads TGTGCTAGCAGCCCCGGGACAGGGGGCATAGATACGCAGTATTTT. It translates to CASSPGTGGIDTQYF.

J is TRBJ2-6 and V is TRBV5-1; D possibly corresponds to TRBD2 (5 bases). CDR3 length equals 14 residues. Germline V gene lookup returns CDR1 SGHRS and CDR2 YFSETQ. The V and J ends lost 3 bases and 8 bases respectively, with 12 bases between them. CDR3 sequence: CASSSLSGTNVLTF. The CDR3 DNA reads TGCGCCAGCAGCTCATTATCCGGGACCAACGTCCTGACTTTC.

This clonotype appeared many times. This sequence joins TRBV11-2 and TRBJ2-7; D may be TRBD2 (6 bases). CDR3 length equals 14 residues. Germline V gene lookup returns CDR1 SGHAT and CDR2 FQNNGV. The V end lost 5 bases, the J end lost 7 bases, and 18 bases lay between the germline ends. The CDR3 spells CASSTGLQPTEQYF. CDR3 nucleotides: TGTGCCAGCAGCACTGGACTACAGCCGACTGAGCAGTACTTC.

This rearrangement joins TRBV19 to TRBJ1-5; 8 nucleotides align to TRBD1. Germline V gene lookup returns CDR1 LNHDA and CDR2 SQIVND (reference sequence). This CDR3 comprises 15 residues. After removal of 7 bases from V and 2 bases from J, the junction contained 7 bases not matched to a gene. In DNA, the CDR3 is TGTGCCAGTAAGGACAGGGCCGGGCGCAATCAGCCCCAGCATTTT. Amino acid sequence: CASKDRAGRNQPQHF.

This clonotype was picked up many times. This rearrangement joins TRBV20-1 to TRBJ1-5; no firm D call. The germline V gene encodes CDR1 DFQATT and CDR2 SNEGSKA (reference sequence). Trimming shortened V by 2 bases and J by 5 bases, and 19 bases separated the two germline ends. CDR3 size: 16 residues. The CDR3 sequence: CSARPAVGRNDQPQHF. In nucleotides, the CDR3 is TGCAGTGCTAGACCCGCGGTCGGGCGAAACGATCAGCCCCAGCATTTT.

The sample holds many counts of this clonotype. This rearrangement joins TRBV12-3 or TRBV12-4 to TRBJ2-1; maybe TRBD1 (5 bases). V lost 5 bases and J lost 9, with 20 bases in between. The CDR3 is 15 amino acids. The chain's CDR3 is CASSGVGGHYLEQFF. CDR3 coding DNA: TGTGCCAGCAGTGGTGTTGGCGGACATTACCTTGAGCAGTTCTTC.

This clonotype was seen repeatedly, ten times or more. The rearrangement joins TRBV20-1 to TRBJ2-2; 9 nucleotides match TRBD2. The CDR3 sequence is 18 residues long. V shed 6 bases, J shed 4 bases, and the junction held 18 bases outside the gene matches. The germline V gene has CDR1 DFQATT and CDR2 SNEGSKA (reference sequence). The CDR3 here is CSAERAQLGLAPTGELFF. In nucleotides, the CDR3 is TGCAGTGCGGAGAGGGCCCAATTGGGACTAGCCCCCACCGGGGAGCTGTTTTTT.

At least ten counts were recorded for this clonotype. The chain couples TRBV5-4 to TRBJ2-1; 12 nucleotides line up with TRBD2. Germline values: CDR1 SGHNT, CDR2 YYREEE (reference sequence). This CDR3 comprises 16 residues. V gave up 0 bases and J gave up 10 bases; unmatched junction bases: 8. The CDR3 region has the DNA TGTGCCAGCAGCTTGGCCTCTAGCGGGGGGGCCGCAGAGCAGTTCTTC. Translation gives CASSLASSGGAAEQFF.

As to this clonotype: The junction and the germline gene differ at one end; a read error may be behind it. The chain joins TRBV4-1 to TRBJ1-4; TRBD1 agrees at 7 bases. The CDR3 is made up of 17 amino acids. CDR1 is MGHRA, CDR2 YSYEKL, per germline. The DNA of the CDR3 is TGCGCCAGTAGCCAAGTCCAACCAGGGGGTTCTAATGAAAGACTGTTTTTT. Amino acids: CASSQVQPGGSNERLFF.

Points on this clonotype: A junction end diverges from the germline sequence, so it may reflect a read error. This chain links TRBV7-2 with TRBJ2-3; D may be TRBD1 (6 bases). CDR1 is SGHTA, CDR2 FQGNSA, per germline. This CDR3 is 15 amino acids long. The CDR3 is CASSLVGARRDRWHF. DNA for the CDR3: TGTGCCAGCAGCTTAGTGGGGGCGCGCCGGGACCGGTGGCATTTC.

The chain uses TRBV7-3 and TRBJ1-1, with D possibly matching TRBD1 (5 bases). Trimming cost V 1 base and J 4 bases, with 10 bases left between them. The CDR3 spans 14 residues. From germline, CDR1 is SGHTA and CDR2 FQGTGA. CDR3 nucleotides: TGTGCCAGCAGCTTAAGTTCGGGGGGCACTGAAGCTTTCTTT. Translation: CASSLSSGGTEAFF.

This clonotype was counted at least ten times. J is TRBJ2-4 and V is TRBV19, with a possible D match to TRBD1 (6 bases). Germline values: CDR1 LNHDA, CDR2 SQIVND (reference sequence). The V end lost 2 bases, the J end lost 8 bases, and 13 bases lay between the germline ends. The CDR3 length is 14 residues. The CDR3 spells CASSIRQGSDIQYF. CDR3 coding DNA: TGTGCCAGTAGTATAAGGCAGGGGTCGGACATTCAGTACTTC. The full variable domain, with the rest looked up from reference TRBV19 and TRBJ2-4, is DGGITQSPKYLFRKEGQNVTLSCEQNLNHDAMYWYRQDPGQGLRLIYYSQIVNDFQKGDIAEGYSVSREKKESFPLTVTSAQKNPTAFYLCASSIRQGSDIQYFGAGTRLSVL.

This clonotype was picked up many times. The rearrangement links TRBV18 to TRBJ1-6; a possible D gene is TRBD1 (5 bases). V was clipped by 4 bases and J by 5 bases, with 12 bases between them. This CDR3 region has 15 residues. CDR1 and CDR2 (germline): KGHSH, LQKENI. The CDR3 reads CASSRQIHDNSPLHF. CDR3 in DNA: TGTGCCAGCTCACGACAGATTCATGATAATTCACCCCTCCACTTT.

This clonotype has a count of ten or more. This chain links TRBV10-2 with TRBJ2-7; D is undetermined. CDR1 and CDR2 (germline): WSHSY, SAAADI. The CDR3 runs to 14 residues. V was trimmed by 5 bases and J by 3 bases, leaving 14 bases between them. The CDR3 reads CASSRKGNDYEQYF. Written as DNA, the CDR3 is TGCGCCAGCAGTAGAAAAGGGAACGACTACGAGCAGTACTTC.

This clonotype was seen more than once but under ten times. The rearrangement links TRBV18 to TRBJ1-1; D remains ambiguous. The V end was cut by 4 bases, the J end by 6 bases, with 6 bases between. This CDR3 contains 11 residues. From germline, CDR1 is KGHSH and CDR2 LQKENI. The CDR3, as DNA: TGTGCCAGCTCACAGAGCTCTGAAGCTTTCTTT. It codes for CASSQSSEAFF.

On this clonotype: The CDR3 ends on some other residue instead of the conserved phenylalanine or tryptophan, so this is likely a read error. The chain couples TRBV7-7 to TRBJ2-5; D not resolved. Germline CDR1 is SSHAT and CDR2 is FNYEAQ (reference sequence). The CDR3 runs 14 residues. CDR3: CASSLGSSLETQYP. As DNA, the CDR3 is TGTGCTAGCAGCTTAGGTAGTAGTTTGGAGACCCAGTACCCC.

In its sample, this clonotype was seen many times. The chain employs TRBV4-1 and TRBJ2-7; tentatively, D is TRBD1 or TRBD2 (6 bases each). Germline CDR1 and CDR2: MGHRA and YSYEKL. V was pared by 4 bases and J by 2 bases, with 15 bases between. This CDR3 contains 15 residues. CDR3 nucleotide sequence: TGCGCCAGCAGCCTGTCAGGTGGGGGGCCCTACGAGCAGTACTTC. Protein sequence: CASSLSGGGPYEQYF.

This clonotype occurred many times. A much bigger clone sits one base away, suggesting this may be a read error. The V call is TRBV28, the J call TRBJ1-2, with unresolved D. V dropped 7 bases and J dropped 2 bases, with 5 bases sitting between them. In germline, CDR1 is MDHEN, CDR2 SYDVKM. The CDR3 consists of 11 residues. The CDR3: CASNSNYGYTF. CDR3 sequence (DNA): TGTGCCAGCAACTCCAACTATGGCTACACCTTC.

This clonotype occurred many times. The chain joins TRBV19 to TRBJ2-2; 10 bases match TRBD2. The CDR3 runs 14 residues. With 7 bases clipped from V and 5 bases from J, the junction kept 4 bases outside the gene matches. Germline V CDR1 and CDR2: LNHDA, SQIVND (reference sequence). This CDR3 is CASKRGGQTGELFF. CDR3 in DNA: TGTGCCAGTAAGCGGGGGGGCCAGACCGGGGAGCTGTTTTTT.

This clonotype was observed many times. The V call is TRBV5-1, the J call TRBJ2-2, with TRBD1 as a possible D gene (5 bases). The V end was cut by 7 bases, the J end by 4 bases, with 20 bases between. The CDR3 totals 16 residues. CDR1 and CDR2 (germline): SGHRS, YFSETQ. The CDR3 DNA sequence: TGCGCCAGCTCCCTAGGGCAGGGTTTGGGCACCGGGGAGCTGTTTTTT. This gives the protein CASSLGQGLGTGELFF.

This clonotype was seen at least ten times. This chain uses TRBV6-1 with TRBJ2-7; the match to TRBD1 covers 9 bases. The CDR3 runs 15 residues. Per germline, CDR1 MNHNS and CDR2 SASEGT. Trimming took 5 bases from V and 4 from J; bases not matched to a gene: 9. The CDR3 region has the DNA TGTGCCAGCAGTCGAGGACAGGGGTCCTCTTACGAGCAGTACTTC. Translation: CASSRGQGSSYEQYF.

A word on this clonotype: No conserved phenylalanine or tryptophan ends this CDR3, so it is likely a read error. The V call is TRBV19, the J call TRBJ2-1; D might be TRBD2 (5 bases). The CDR3 has 16 amino acids. Germline V lookup: CDR1 LNHDA, CDR2 SQIVND (reference sequence). The chain's CDR3 is CASSIAPGRSYHEQFS. The CDR3 nucleotides read TGTGCCAGTAGTATCGCTCCGGGAAGGTCCTACCATGAGCAGTTCTCC.

This clonotype has at least ten counts. The genes are TRBV5-1 and TRBJ2-2, with D perhaps matching TRBD1 (6 bases). V was trimmed by 3 bases and J by 7 bases, leaving 16 bases between them. Germline CDR1 reads SGHRS; CDR2 reads YFSETQ. The CDR3 sequence is 15 residues long. The DNA of the CDR3 is TGCGCCAGCAGCTCTACAGCAGGGGCCGGCGGGGAGCTGTTTTTT. Its translation: CASSSTAGAGGELFF.